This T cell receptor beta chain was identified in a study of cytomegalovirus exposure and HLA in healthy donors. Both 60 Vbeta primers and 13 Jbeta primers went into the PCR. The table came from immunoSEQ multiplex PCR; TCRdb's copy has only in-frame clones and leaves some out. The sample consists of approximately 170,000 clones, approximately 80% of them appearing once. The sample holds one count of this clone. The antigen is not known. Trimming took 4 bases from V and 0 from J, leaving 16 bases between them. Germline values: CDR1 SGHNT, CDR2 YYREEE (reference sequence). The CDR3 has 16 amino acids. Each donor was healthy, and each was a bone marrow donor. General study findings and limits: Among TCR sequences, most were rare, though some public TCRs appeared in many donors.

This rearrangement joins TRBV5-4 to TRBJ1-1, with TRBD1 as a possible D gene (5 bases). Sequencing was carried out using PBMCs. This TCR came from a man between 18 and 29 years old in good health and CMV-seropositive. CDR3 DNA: TGTGCCAGCAGCCCTGGGACTGCAGCCCTGAACACTGAAGCTTTCTTT. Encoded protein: CASSPGTAALNTEAFF.